These 30 T cell receptor beta chains were all obtained from the same sample, sequenced in a study of T-cell reconstitution after alpha-beta-depleted transplantation in children. Unique molecular identifiers were used to barcode this TCRbeta library. TCRdb used MiXCR to reprocess the PCR reads, holding one entry per CDR3 protein. The sample consists of a few hundred thousand distinct CDR3 sequences, approximately 9.9% of them appearing once. The sample was PBMCs from the stem cell graft donor, taken from the stem cell graft. The receptors shown here come from a human donor who donated a stem cell graft to a child with SCID.

This clonotype has ten or more counts. The chain carries TRBV5-1 and TRBJ1-1, with 7 bases matching TRBD1. The junction had 11 bases not matched to a gene; V was cut back by 5 bases and J by 4 bases. Germline V CDR1 and CDR2: SGHRS, YFSETQ. The CDR3 loop spans 15 amino acids. The DNA of the CDR3 is TGCGCCAGCAGGTTTTCAACCTCAGGGGGCACTGAAGCTTTCTTT. Translation gives CASRFSTSGGTEAFF.

This clonotype was detected many times. The rearrangement joins TRBV10-3 to TRBJ2-6; 9 bases fit TRBD1. Per germline, CDR1 ENHRY and CDR2 SYGVKD. V dropped 3 bases and J dropped 1; count of bases not matched to a gene: 7. The CDR3 is made up of 18 amino acids. The CDR3 reads CAISDNRDRVSGANVLTF. CDR3 bases: TGTGCCATCAGTGATAACCGGGACAGGGTATCTGGGGCCAACGTCCTGACTTTC.

At least ten counts were recorded for this clonotype. The rearrangement links TRBV5-1 to TRBJ1-2, with a tentative D call TRBD1 (5 bases). V lost 4 bases to trimming and J lost 0 bases, with 16 bases between them. The CDR3 length is 16 residues. CDR1 is SGHRS, CDR2 YFSETQ, per germline. Here the CDR3 DNA reads TGCGCCAGCAGCCCTAATACAGGTTCAGCTAACTATGGCTACACCTTC. Residues: CASSPNTGSANYGYTF.

This chain links TRBV2 with TRBJ1-3; no reliable D call. CDR1 is SNHLY and CDR2 is FYNNEI in the germline V gene. Between the trimmed V and J ends, which lost 3 bases and 0 bases, there was a span of 12 bases. The CDR3 length is 16 residues. CDR3 nucleotides: TGTGCCAGCAGTGACGGGGTCCTCCTCTCTGGAAACACCATATATTTT. This gives the protein CASSDGVLLSGNTIYF.

This clonotype showed up many times. The chain is built from TRBV6-2 or TRBV6-3 and TRBJ2-7; TRBD1 agrees at 9 bases. Germline V gene data show CDR1 as MNHEY and CDR2 as SVGEGT. This CDR3 has 15 amino acids. With 6 bases clipped from V and 1 base from J, the junction kept 7 bases outside the gene matches. CDR3 DNA: TGTGCCAGCAGCTTGACAGGGGGAACTTCCTACGAGCAGTACTTC. Translated: CASSLTGGTSYEQYF.

This clonotype has a count of ten or more. The rearrangement links TRBV5-1 to TRBJ2-3; D gene ambiguous. The CDR3 loop spans 14 amino acids. The V end lost 4 bases, the J end lost 6 bases, and 15 bases lay between the germline ends. Per the germline V gene, CDR1 is SGHRS and CDR2 is YFSETQ. CDR3 nucleotides: TGCGCCAGCAGCCCCTCCTCCTCCGGGGATACGCAGTATTTT. Translating it yields CASSPSSSGDTQYF.

With respect to this clonotype: Since a much larger clone is just one base distant, this may be a read error. V gene TRBV4-1 combines with J gene TRBJ1-2; maybe TRBD1 (5 bases). The CDR3 is 15 residues long. CDR1 is MGHRA and CDR2 is YSYEKL in the germline V gene. The CDR3 reads CASSQDLGREDGYPF. CDR3 in DNA: TGCGCCAGCAGCCAAGATCTAGGCAGGGAGGATGGCTACCCCTTC.

This clonotype showed up many times. This chain connects TRBV5-1 to TRBJ2-1, with 8 nucleotides matching TRBD2. The CDR3 has 18 amino acids. Losses at the gene ends were 4 bases for V and 8 bases for J; bases not matched to a gene: 20. From germline, CDR1 is SGHRS and CDR2 YFSETQ. CDR3 in amino acids: CASSRGSVQGLVLDEQFF. CDR3 DNA: TGCGCCAGCAGCCGAGGGTCTGTACAGGGACTAGTTTTAGATGAGCAGTTCTTC.

This clonotype was detected many times. The genes are TRBV7-8 and TRBJ2-1; maybe TRBD2 (6 bases). Per the germline V gene, CDR1 is SGHVS and CDR2 is FQNEAQ. Trimming stripped 5 bases from V and 3 bases from J, with 20 bases between. The CDR3 is made up of 17 amino acids. The CDR3 reads CASSPKWGDHGYNEQFF. DNA of the CDR3: TGTGCCAGCAGCCCAAAATGGGGGGACCACGGCTACAATGAGCAGTTCTTC.

This clonotype has at least ten counts. The V gene is TRBV27, the J gene TRBJ1-2; no clear D. The V and J ends lost 4 bases and 3 bases respectively, with 9 bases between them. Germline V gene sequence: CDR1 MNHEY, CDR2 SMNVEV (reference sequence). This CDR3 contains 13 residues. The CDR3, as DNA: TGTGCCAGCAGTTCGCGGGCGGACTATGGCTACACCTTC. This sequence encodes CASSSRADYGYTF.

In this sample, this clonotype turned up many times. This chain connects TRBV12-3 or TRBV12-4 to TRBJ2-5; 11 nucleotides match TRBD2. CDR3 size: 15 residues. The junction had 5 bases not matched to a gene; V was cut back by 6 bases and J by 2 bases. Here the CDR3 DNA reads TGTGCCAGCAGGTCTAGCGGGGGGACGCAAGAGACCCAGTACTTC. Translating gives CASRSSGGTQETQYF.

Comments on this clonotype: This could be a read error, since a much larger clone is one nucleotide away. The V call is TRBV29-1, the J call TRBJ2-6, with TRBD1 matching over 8 bases. V shed 7 bases, J shed 0 bases, and the junction held 5 bases outside the gene matches. Germline CDR1 and CDR2: SQVTM and ANQGSEA. The CDR3 spans 15 residues. This chain's CDR3 is CSAGTGSSGANVLTF. In DNA, the CDR3 is TGCAGCGCTGGGACAGGTTCCTCTGGGGCCAACGTCCTGACTTTC.

This clonotype was picked up many times. The CDR3 nucleotides are TGCGCCAGCAGCTTGGACTTAACAGGGTACCAAGAGACCCAGTACTTC. This encodes CASSLDLTGYQETQYF. This chain links TRBV5-1 with TRBJ2-5; D may be TRBD1 (6 bases). Germline V gives CDR1 SGHRS, CDR2 YFSETQ. V gave up 0 bases and J gave up 0 bases, with 12 bases separating them. This CDR3 has 16 residues.

This clonotype was seen many times. V gene TRBV5-5 combines with J gene TRBJ2-5; TRBD1 is a possible D gene (6 bases). The CDR3 is 14 residues long. Per germline, CDR1 SGHKS and CDR2 YYEKEE (reference sequence). The ends were cut back, 7 bases at V and 2 bases at J, with 15 bases in the middle. This chain's CDR3 is CASETTGIQETQYF. DNA for the CDR3: TGTGCCAGCGAAACGACAGGAATTCAAGAGACCCAGTACTTC.

This clonotype was counted at least ten times. The V call is TRBV28, the J call TRBJ2-7; D may be TRBD1 or TRBD2 (5 bases each). This CDR3 is 14 amino acids long. Deletions cut 5 bases from V and 6 bases from J, with 17 bases between. Germline V lookup: CDR1 MDHEN, CDR2 SYDVKM. CDR3 amino acids: CASSPRGEGTEQYF. The CDR3 DNA sequence: TGTGCCAGCAGTCCGAGAGGAGAGGGGACCGAGCAGTACTTC.

This clonotype has ten or more counts. The chain recombines TRBV5-1 with TRBJ2-7; unclear D gene. The CDR3 is 14 amino acids. The V end lost 4 bases, the J end lost 0 bases, and 11 bases lay between the germline ends. The germline gives CDR1 SGHRS, CDR2 YFSETQ. CDR3 DNA sequence: TGCGCCAGCAGCACGGGCCAAAGCTCCTACGAGCAGTACTTC. Protein sequence: CASSTGQSSYEQYF.

This rearrangement joins TRBV28 to TRBJ2-1; D is perhaps TRBD1 (6 bases). V was clipped by 2 bases and J by 7 bases, with 18 bases between them. CDR3 length: 16 amino acids. CDR1 is MDHEN, CDR2 SYDVKM, per germline. The CDR3 coding sequence is TGTGCCAGCAGTTTACCGGGACATGGGATTATGAATGAGCAGTTCTTC. Translated: CASSLPGHGIMNEQFF. Variable domain in full (rest from reference TRBV28 and TRBJ2-1): DVKVTQSSRYLVKRTGEKVFLECVQDMDHENMFWYRQDPGLGLRLIYFSYDVKMKEKGDIPEGYSVSREKKERFSLILESASTNQTSMYLCASSLPGHGIMNEQFFGPGTRLTVL.

The chain joins TRBV9 to TRBJ2-1, with a weak D call TRBD2 (5 bases). This CDR3 is built from 15 residues. Trimming removed 0 bases at V and 7 bases at J, with 14 bases between. Germline V CDR1 and CDR2: SGDLS, YYNGEE. Here the CDR3 DNA reads TGTGCCAGCAGCGTAGCTGCTAGCTCTGGTAATGAGCAGTTCTTC. It encodes CASSVAASSGNEQFF.

The chain combines TRBV12-3 or TRBV12-4 with TRBJ2-2, with 10 bases identical to TRBD2. V was clipped by 6 bases and J by 0 bases; unmatched bases: 4. The CDR3 is made up of 16 amino acids. CDR3 region: CASSRLAGSNTGELFF. The CDR3 DNA sequence: TGTGCCAGCAGCAGACTAGCGGGCTCGAACACCGGGGAGCTGTTTTTT.

CDR3 amino acids: CASSLRQGNPYEQYF. The CDR3 region has the DNA TGTGCCAGCAGCCTCCGACAGGGGAACCCCTACGAGCAGTACTTC. The rearrangement links TRBV7-2 to TRBJ2-7; 8 bases are a match to TRBD1. The germline V gene has CDR1 SGHTA and CDR2 FQGNSA. This CDR3 has 15 amino acids. The V segment lost 5 bases and the J segment 2 bases; nucleotides outside the gene matches: 8. The variable domain in full, with the rest retrieved from reference TRBV7-2 and TRBJ2-7, is GAGVSQSPSNKVTEKGKDVELRCDPISGHTALYWYRQSLGQGLEFLIYFQGNSAPDKSGLPSDRFSAERTGGSVSTLTIQRTQQEDSAVYLCASSLRQGNPYEQYFGPGTRLTVT.

This clonotype occurred many times. The chain links TRBV28 to TRBJ1-5; TRBD1 agrees at 8 bases. The CDR3 has 14 amino acids. V shed 6 bases, J shed 6 bases, and the junction held 7 bases outside the gene matches. CDR1 and CDR2 (germline): MDHEN, SYDVKM. CDR3 in DNA: TGTGCCAGCAGCCGACAGGGGTCGGGTCAGCCCCAGCATTTT. As protein: CASSRQGSGQPQHF.

In its sample, this clonotype was seen many times. This sequence joins TRBV20-1 and TRBJ2-3; 10 nucleotides align to TRBD2. CDR1 is DFQATT and CDR2 is SNEGSKA in the germline V gene (reference sequence). V dropped 6 bases and J dropped 11; count of bases not matched to a gene: 8. The CDR3 consists of 12 residues. The CDR3 nucleotides read TGCAGTGCAACCACTGGACTAGCGGTGCAGTATTTT. Translation gives CSATTGLAVQYF.

This clonotype was observed a handful of times. The chain has TRBV28 and TRBJ1-6; D not resolved. The V gene's germline CDR1 is MDHEN and CDR2 SYDVKM. The CDR3 is made up of 14 amino acids. Trimming took off 3 bases at V and 13 bases at J, with 16 bases between the two ends. This CDR3 is CASSFGLSSAPLHF. CDR3 sequence (DNA): TGTGCCAGCAGTTTTGGCCTAAGTTCTGCCCCCCTCCACTTT.

This clonotype has at least ten counts. CDR3 DNA: TGTGCCAGCAGTTTGAAAGAGACAGCCGAAGCTTTCTTT. Translated, it gives CASSLKETAEAFF. This chain links TRBV27 with TRBJ1-1, with D maybe TRBD1 (5 bases). V dropped 3 bases and J dropped 8 bases, with 13 bases sitting between them. The germline gives CDR1 MNHEY, CDR2 SMNVEV (reference sequence). The CDR3 has 13 residues.

This clonotype was found many times. This chain connects TRBV20-1 to TRBJ1-1, with D perhaps TRBD1 (6 bases). Between the trimmed V and J ends, which lost 2 bases and 0 bases, there was a span of 16 bases. Germline V gene sequence: CDR1 DFQATT, CDR2 SNEGSKA (reference sequence). CDR3 length: 16 amino acids. CDR3 sequence (DNA): TGCAGTGCTAGAACCCCCTCGGGACAACTGAACACTGAAGCTTTCTTT. Residues: CSARTPSGQLNTEAFF.

This clonotype was observed many times. The CDR3 loop is CASSPKDRVENTGELFF. In nucleotides, the CDR3 is TGCGCCAGCAGCCCTAAGGACAGGGTGGAGAACACCGGGGAGCTGTTTTTT. This chain links TRBV5-1 with TRBJ2-2; 8 bases map to TRBD1. The CDR3 covers 17 residues. Germline-derived CDR1 and CDR2 are SGHRS and YFSETQ. V gave up 4 bases and J gave up 1 base; unmatched junction bases: 9.

This clonotype was recorded at least ten times. The V gene is TRBV20-1, the J gene TRBJ2-1; 8 bases are a match to TRBD1. CDR1 is DFQATT, CDR2 SNEGSKA, per germline (reference sequence). The CDR3 is made up of 11 amino acids. V lost 6 bases, J lost 7 bases, and 2 bases stayed unmatched. The CDR3 loop is CSATGGNEQFF. The CDR3 DNA follows: TGCAGTGCAACAGGGGGGAATGAGCAGTTCTTC.

In its sample, this clonotype was seen many times. The chain links TRBV5-1 to TRBJ2-7, with D unresolved. The V gene's germline CDR1 is SGHRS and CDR2 YFSETQ. The CDR3 is 13 residues long. The V end lost 4 bases, the J end lost 1 base, and 9 bases lay between the germline ends. CDR3 sequence (DNA): TGCGCCAGCAGCCCGGACGCATCCTACGAGCAGTACTTC. It codes for CASSPDASYEQYF.

Note on this clonotype: A much larger clone is a single base away; this may be a read error. The CDR3 sequence: CASQEGQGWDIQSF. The CDR3 bases are TGCGCCAGCCAGGAAGGACAGGGGTGGGACATTCAGTCCTTC. V gene TRBV5-1 combines with J gene TRBJ2-4; 9 nucleotides agree with TRBD1. Germline V CDR1 and CDR2: SGHRS, YFSETQ. The CDR3 extends over 14 amino acids.

This clonotype was found many times. The CDR3 nucleotides read TGTGCCAGCAGTTACTCGCCAGGGGGTCGATTTGGCAATCAGCCCCAGCATTTT. As protein: CASSYSPGGRFGNQPQHF. This chain uses TRBV6-5 with TRBJ1-5; the match to TRBD1 covers 7 bases. Germline V CDR1 and CDR2: MNHEY, SVGAGI. The J segment lost 2 bases and the V segment lost 0 bases, leaving 10 bases of the junction unmatched. The length of the CDR3 is 18 residues.